A single sample is the source of the 20 T cell receptor beta chains below, sequenced in a study of cytomegalovirus exposure and HLA in healthy donors. With 60 Vbeta and 13 Jbeta primers, the PCR was carried out. Clones were sequenced by immunoSEQ multiplex PCR, and TCRdb holds only the in-frame ones, with some missing. There are some 110,000 clones in the sample; roughly three quarters occur only once, and roughly 1.7% lies in the top ten. Material: PBMCs. The receptors stem from a woman between 40 and 55 years old in good health and CMV-seronegative.

The rearrangement uses TRBV6-5 and TRBJ2-7, with D uncertain. This CDR3 is built from 14 residues. Per the germline V gene, CDR1 is MNHEY and CDR2 is SVGAGI. V was clipped by 4 bases and J by 0 bases, with 10 bases between them. The CDR3 sequence is CASSLERSSYEQYF. CDR3 sequence (DNA): TGTGCCAGCAGTTTAGAACGGAGCTCCTACGAGCAGTACTTC.

V and J are TRBV30 and TRBJ2-3, with D possibly matching TRBD1 (5 bases). The CDR3 contains 16 residues. Trimming removed 0 bases from V and 1 base from J, with 14 bases in between. Germline V gives CDR1 GTSNPN, CDR2 SVGIG (reference sequence). The DNA of the CDR3 is TGTGCCTGGAGTGTAGATGGGGCAAGGCGCACAGATACGCAGTATTTT. This sequence encodes CAWSVDGARRTDTQYF.

This chain uses TRBV5-8 with TRBJ2-1, with 8 bases aligning to TRBD2. The junction had 5 bases not matched to a gene; V was cut back by 4 bases and J by 2 bases. The germline V gene has CDR1 SGHTS and CDR2 YDEGEE. CDR3 length: 15 amino acids. For the CDR3, the DNA is TGTGCCAGCAGCCCGGGACTAGAGGCCTACAATGAGCAGTTCTTC. This encodes CASSPGLEAYNEQFF. Using reference TRBV5-8 and TRBJ2-1 for the parts outside the CDR3, the full variable domain is EAGVTQSPTHLIKTRGQQATLRCSPISGHTSVYWYQQALGLGLQFLLWYDEGEERNRGNFPPRFSGRQFPNYSSELNVNALELEDSALYLCASSPGLEAYNEQFFGPGTRLTVL.

V and J are TRBV6-5 and TRBJ2-1; 8 bases agree with TRBD1. The CDR3 length is 12 residues. The V gene end was trimmed by 7 bases and the J gene end by 6 bases; junction bases not matched to a gene: 2. Germline loops: CDR1 MNHEY, CDR2 SVGAGI. The CDR3 DNA reads TGTGCCAGCACGGGGACAGGCAATGAGCAGTTCTTC. It yields the protein CASTGTGNEQFF.

This clone is deemed medium-sized. The V call is TRBV15, the J call TRBJ1-1, with 9 bases identical to TRBD1. The V segment lost 5 bases and the J segment 3 bases; nucleotides outside the gene matches: 4. This CDR3 has 14 amino acids. The germline V gene has CDR1 LNHNV and CDR2 YYDKDF (reference sequence). CDR3 bases: TGTGCCACCAGCGCCGGGACAGGGTACACTGAAGCTTTCTTT. Protein: CATSAGTGYTEAFF.

This clone was observed a single time. This sample also contains other DNA sequences that code for the same CDR3. The chain couples TRBV7-9 to TRBJ2-7, with D possibly TRBD1 on 5 matching bases. CDR3 length: 15 residues. Germline CDR1 and CDR2: SEHNR and FQNEAQ (reference sequence). The V end lost 5 bases, the J end lost 0 bases, and 14 bases lay between the germline ends. The CDR3 DNA reads TGTGCCAGCAGCACGGCCTCGGACAACTCCTACGAGCAGTACTTC. Translated, it gives CASSTASDNSYEQYF. Variable domain in full (rest from reference TRBV7-9 and TRBJ2-7): DTGVSQNPRHKITKRGQNVTFRCDPISEHNRLYWYRQTLGQGPEFLTYFQNEAQLEKSRLLSDRFSAERPKGSFSTLEIQRTEQGDSAMYLCASSTASDNSYEQYFGPGTRLTVT.

This clone has more than one count but fewer than ten. This chain connects TRBV27 to TRBJ1-2; TRBD1 is a possible D gene (6 bases). The CDR3 runs 13 residues. The germline V gene encodes CDR1 MNHEY and CDR2 SMNVEV (reference sequence). Trimming removed 3 bases from V and 7 bases from J, with 12 bases in between. CDR3 residues: CASSLQGTGGYTF. For the CDR3, the DNA is TGTGCCAGCAGTTTGCAGGGGACGGGTGGCTACACCTTC.

The chain uses TRBV11-2 and TRBJ1-2; D not certain. Germline V gives CDR1 SGHAT, CDR2 FQNNGV. Trimming stripped 0 bases from V and 4 bases from J, with 9 bases between. CDR3 length: 14 residues. The CDR3 nucleotides are TGTGCCAGCAGCTTAGAAACACGATTCTATGGCTACACCTTC. Protein: CASSLETRFYGYTF.

Here the CDR3 DNA reads TGCGCCAGCAGCTTGGCTAGCGGGAGAGAGACCCAGTACTTC. Translating gives CASSLASGRETQYF. This rearrangement joins TRBV5-1 to TRBJ2-5; TRBD2 agrees at 10 bases. This CDR3 contains 14 residues. Germline V lookup: CDR1 SGHRS, CDR2 YFSETQ. The ends lost 0 bases at V and 4 bases at J; junction bases unmatched: 0.

The sample holds a few counts of this clone. The chain carries TRBV7-8 and TRBJ2-5; D not resolved. The CDR3 runs to 14 residues. Trimming cost V 5 bases and J 5 bases, with 15 bases left between them. The germline gives CDR1 SGHVS, CDR2 FQNEAQ. This chain's CDR3 is CASSPDSTGETQYF. The CDR3 coding sequence is TGTGCCAGCAGCCCCGATTCGACTGGGGAGACCCAGTACTTC. The full variable domain, with the rest looked up from reference TRBV7-8 and TRBJ2-5, is GAGVSQSPRYKVAKRGQDVALRCDPISGHVSLFWYQQALGQGPEFLTYFQNEAQLDKSGLPSDRFFAERPEGSVSTLKIQRTQQEDSAVYLCASSPDSTGETQYFGPGTRLLVL.

This clone has only a few counts. The rearrangement uses TRBV19 and TRBJ1-4; 7 bases match TRBD1. This CDR3 spans 13 amino acids. V dropped 4 bases and J dropped 13; count of bases not matched to a gene: 9. Germline loops: CDR1 LNHDA, CDR2 SQIVND (reference sequence). Here the CDR3 DNA reads TGTGCCAGTAGTACTTGGGACAGCCAGGGACTGTTTTTT. It yields the protein CASSTWDSQGLFF.

This rearrangement joins TRBV27 to TRBJ1-4; D is undetermined. Germline CDR1 and CDR2: MNHEY and SMNVEV (reference sequence). Between the trimmed V and J ends, which lost 2 bases and 0 bases, there was a span of 10 bases. The CDR3 consists of 16 residues. The CDR3 DNA sequence: TGTGCCAGCAGTTTAGCAGTACCCCCAACTAATGAAAAACTGTTTTTT. Its protein product is CASSLAVPPTNEKLFF. Variable domain in full (rest from reference TRBV27 and TRBJ1-4): EAQVTQNPRYLITVTGKKLTVTCSQNMNHEYMSWYRQDPGLGLRQIYYSMNVEVTDKGDVPEGYKVSRKEKRNFPLILESPSPNQTSLYFCASSLAVPPTNEKLFFGSGTQLSVL.

V gene TRBV4-1 combines with J gene TRBJ1-2, with 7 nucleotides matching TRBD1. The CDR3 is made up of 14 amino acids. Germline CDR1 MGHRA, CDR2 YSYEKL. The V segment lost 5 bases and the J segment 3 bases; nucleotides outside the gene matches: 6. The CDR3 bases are TGCGCCAGCAGCGGTCGAACAGGGGACTATGGCTACACCTTC. Protein sequence: CASSGRTGDYGYTF.

V is TRBV28 and J is TRBJ2-7; no reliable D call. Germline V lookup: CDR1 MDHEN, CDR2 SYDVKM. Trimming cost V 8 bases and J 0 bases, with 8 bases left between them. The CDR3 is 12 amino acids. This chain's CDR3 is CASLQYSYEQYF. Here the CDR3 DNA reads TGTGCCAGCCTGCAGTACTCCTACGAGCAGTACTTC.

The rearrangement joins TRBV4-3 to TRBJ2-4; D call uncertain. Germline-derived CDR1 and CDR2 are LGHNA and YSLEER. The CDR3 runs to 16 residues. The V and J ends lost 0 bases and 7 bases respectively, with 16 bases between them. The CDR3 sequence: CASSQDLPISGNIQYF. The CDR3 bases are TGCGCCAGCAGCCAAGATCTCCCCATATCCGGGAACATTCAGTACTTC.

The V gene is TRBV18, the J gene TRBJ2-7; 9 nucleotides line up with TRBD1. Germline V CDR1 and CDR2: KGHSH, LQKENI. The V segment lost 3 bases and the J segment 2 bases; nucleotides outside the gene matches: 5. The CDR3 length is 15 residues. CDR3 sequence reads: CASSPTGGGTYEQYF. The CDR3, as DNA: TGTGCCAGCTCACCCACAGGGGGCGGCACCTACGAGCAGTACTTC.

The chain carries TRBV10-1 and TRBJ1-6, with D unresolved. Between the trimmed V and J ends, which lost 2 bases and 4 bases, there was a span of 9 bases. Looked up from germline, CDR1 is WNHNN and CDR2 is SYGVQD (reference sequence). The length of the CDR3 is 15 residues. The CDR3, as DNA: TGCGCCAGCAGTGAGGAATTACTTTATAATTCACCCCTCCACTTT. Translating it yields CASSEELLYNSPLHF.

The chain joins TRBV9 to TRBJ2-5; D might be TRBD1 (5 bases). V lost 3 bases and J lost 2, with 11 bases in between. The CDR3 runs 14 residues. Germline CDR1 and CDR2: SGDLS and YYNGEE. The CDR3 is CASSETAKQETQYF. In nucleotides, the CDR3 is TGTGCCAGCAGCGAGACAGCGAAACAAGAGACCCAGTACTTC.

The chain carries TRBV28 and TRBJ1-1; D perhaps matches TRBD1 (5 bases). V lost 7 bases to trimming and J lost 1 base, with 13 bases between them. The CDR3 spans 14 residues. Germline V lookup: CDR1 MDHEN, CDR2 SYDVKM. CDR3 DNA: TGTGCCAGCACCGCAGGGCGGGGGAACACTGAAGCTTTCTTT. It encodes CASTAGRGNTEAFF.

The rearrangement uses TRBV19 and TRBJ1-5, with 8 nucleotides matching TRBD1. The J segment lost 9 bases and the V segment lost 4 bases, leaving 8 bases of the junction unmatched. The CDR3 contains 14 residues. Germline CDR1 reads LNHDA; CDR2 reads SQIVND (reference sequence). The CDR3 nucleotides are TGTGCCAGTAGTACCGGACAGGGCAAATGGCCCCAGCATTTT. It codes for CASSTGQGKWPQHF.